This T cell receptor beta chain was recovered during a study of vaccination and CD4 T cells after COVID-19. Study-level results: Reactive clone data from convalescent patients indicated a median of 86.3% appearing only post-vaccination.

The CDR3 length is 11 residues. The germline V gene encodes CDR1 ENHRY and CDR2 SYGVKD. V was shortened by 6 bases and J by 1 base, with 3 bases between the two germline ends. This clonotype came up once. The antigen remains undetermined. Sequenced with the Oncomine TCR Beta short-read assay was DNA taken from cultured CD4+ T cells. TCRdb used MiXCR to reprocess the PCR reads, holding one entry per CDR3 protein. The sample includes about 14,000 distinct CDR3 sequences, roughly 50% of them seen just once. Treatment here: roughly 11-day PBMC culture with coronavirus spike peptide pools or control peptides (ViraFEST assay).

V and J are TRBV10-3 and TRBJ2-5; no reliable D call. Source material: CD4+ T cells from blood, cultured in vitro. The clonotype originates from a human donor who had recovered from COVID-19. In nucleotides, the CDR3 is TGTGCCATCAGCCCCCAAGAGACCCAGTACTTC. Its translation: CAISPQETQYF.